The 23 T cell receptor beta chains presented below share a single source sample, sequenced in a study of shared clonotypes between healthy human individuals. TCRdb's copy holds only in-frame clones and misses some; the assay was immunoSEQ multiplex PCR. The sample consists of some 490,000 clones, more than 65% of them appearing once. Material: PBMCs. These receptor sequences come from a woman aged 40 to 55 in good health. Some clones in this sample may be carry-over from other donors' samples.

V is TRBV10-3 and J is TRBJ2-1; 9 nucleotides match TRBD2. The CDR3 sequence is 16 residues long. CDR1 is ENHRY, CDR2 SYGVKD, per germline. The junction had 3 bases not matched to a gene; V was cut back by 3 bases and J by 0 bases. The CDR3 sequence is CAISDNSGSSYNEQFF. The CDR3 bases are TGTGCCATCAGTGATAATAGCGGGAGCTCCTACAATGAGCAGTTCTTC.

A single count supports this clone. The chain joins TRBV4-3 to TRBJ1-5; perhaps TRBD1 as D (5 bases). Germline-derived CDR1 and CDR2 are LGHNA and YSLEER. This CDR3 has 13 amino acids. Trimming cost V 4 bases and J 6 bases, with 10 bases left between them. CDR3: CASSRGVSQPQHF. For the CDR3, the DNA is TGCGCCAGCAGCCGAGGGGTTAGTCAGCCCCAGCATTTT.

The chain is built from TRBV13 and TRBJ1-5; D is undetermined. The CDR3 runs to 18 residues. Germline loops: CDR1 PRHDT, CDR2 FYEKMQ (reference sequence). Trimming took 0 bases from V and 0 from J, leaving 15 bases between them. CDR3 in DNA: TGTGCCAGCAGCTTAGGCAGGACCCGCCCTTATAGCAATCAGCCCCAGCATTTT. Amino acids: CASSLGRTRPYSNQPQHF.

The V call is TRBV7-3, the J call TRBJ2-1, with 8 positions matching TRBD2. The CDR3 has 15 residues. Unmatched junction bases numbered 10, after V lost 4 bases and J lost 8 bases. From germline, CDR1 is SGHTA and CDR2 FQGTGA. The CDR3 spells CASSSTSGVGYEQFF. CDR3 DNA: TGTGCCAGCAGCTCAACTAGCGGAGTAGGGTATGAGCAGTTCTTC.

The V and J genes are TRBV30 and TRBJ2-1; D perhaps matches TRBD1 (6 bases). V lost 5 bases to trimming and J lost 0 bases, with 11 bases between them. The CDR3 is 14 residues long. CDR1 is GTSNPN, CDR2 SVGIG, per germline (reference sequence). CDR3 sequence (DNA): TGTGCCTGGGGGGGCTTTAGCTCCTACAATGAGCAGTTCTTC. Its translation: CAWGGFSSYNEQFF.

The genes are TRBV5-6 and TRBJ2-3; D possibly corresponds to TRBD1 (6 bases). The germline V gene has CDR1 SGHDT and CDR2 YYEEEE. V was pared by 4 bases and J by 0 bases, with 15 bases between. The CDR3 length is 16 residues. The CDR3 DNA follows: TGTGCCAGCAGCCGCAAACAGGGTTCTAGCACAGATACGCAGTATTTT. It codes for CASSRKQGSSTDTQYF.

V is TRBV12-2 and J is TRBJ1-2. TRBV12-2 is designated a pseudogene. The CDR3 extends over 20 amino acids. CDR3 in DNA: TGTGCAAGTCGCTTACGGAGGCGGAGGCGGGGGCATAGCTTGGGCTATGGCTACACCTTC. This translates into CASRLRRRRRGHSLGYGYTF.

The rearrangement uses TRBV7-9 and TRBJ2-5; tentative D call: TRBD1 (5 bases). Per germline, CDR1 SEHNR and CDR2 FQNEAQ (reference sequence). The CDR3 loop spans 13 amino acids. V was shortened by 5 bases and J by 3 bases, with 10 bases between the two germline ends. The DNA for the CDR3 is TGTGCCAGCAGCCTGGGGCTAGAAGAGACCCAGTACTTC. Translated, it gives CASSLGLEETQYF.

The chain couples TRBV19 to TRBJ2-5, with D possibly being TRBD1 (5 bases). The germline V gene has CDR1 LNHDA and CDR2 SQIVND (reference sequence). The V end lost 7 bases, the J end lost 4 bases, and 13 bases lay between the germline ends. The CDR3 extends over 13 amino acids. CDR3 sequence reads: CASTRASGETQYF. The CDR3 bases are TGTGCCAGTACCAGGGCGAGTGGAGAGACCCAGTACTTC.

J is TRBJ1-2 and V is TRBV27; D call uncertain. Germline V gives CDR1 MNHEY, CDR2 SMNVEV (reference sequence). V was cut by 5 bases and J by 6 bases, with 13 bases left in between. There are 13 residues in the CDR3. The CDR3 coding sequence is TGTGCCAGCAGTGAGAGAGAGATAGATGGCTACACCTTC. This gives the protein CASSEREIDGYTF.

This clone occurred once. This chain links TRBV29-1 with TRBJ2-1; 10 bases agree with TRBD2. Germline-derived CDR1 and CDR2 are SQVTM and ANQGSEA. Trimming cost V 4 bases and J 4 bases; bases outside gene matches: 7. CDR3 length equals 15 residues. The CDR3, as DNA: TGCAGCGTTGCCCTAAGGACTAGCGGTTACAATGAGCAGTTCTTC. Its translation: CSVALRTSGYNEQFF.

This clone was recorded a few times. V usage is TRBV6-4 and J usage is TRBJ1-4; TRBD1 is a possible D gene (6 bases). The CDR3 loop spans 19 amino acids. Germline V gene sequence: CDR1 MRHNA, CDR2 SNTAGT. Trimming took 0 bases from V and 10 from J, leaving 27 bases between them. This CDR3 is CASSDSKRGPGERFVKLFF. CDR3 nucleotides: TGTGCCAGCAGTGACTCAAAGCGAGGACCAGGGGAGCGTTTTGTAAAACTGTTTTTT.

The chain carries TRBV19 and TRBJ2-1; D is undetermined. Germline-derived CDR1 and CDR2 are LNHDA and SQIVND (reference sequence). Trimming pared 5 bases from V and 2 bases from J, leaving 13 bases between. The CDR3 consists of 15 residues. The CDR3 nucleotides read TGTGCCAGTAGTGTATCAGGTCTGGCCTACAATGAGCAGTTCTTC. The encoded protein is CASSVSGLAYNEQFF.

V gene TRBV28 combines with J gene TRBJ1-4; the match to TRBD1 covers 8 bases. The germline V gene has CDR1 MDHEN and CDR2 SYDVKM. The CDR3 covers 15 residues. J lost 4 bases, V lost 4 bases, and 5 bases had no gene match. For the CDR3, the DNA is TGTGCCAGCAGTTCACCAGGGGGCTTTAATGAAAAACTGTTTTTT. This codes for CASSSPGGFNEKLFF. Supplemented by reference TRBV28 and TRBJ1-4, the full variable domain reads DVKVTQSSRYLVKRTGEKVFLECVQDMDHENMFWYRQDPGLGLRLIYFSYDVKMKEKGDIPEGYSVSREKKERFSLILESASTNQTSMYLCASSSPGGFNEKLFFGSGTQLSVL.

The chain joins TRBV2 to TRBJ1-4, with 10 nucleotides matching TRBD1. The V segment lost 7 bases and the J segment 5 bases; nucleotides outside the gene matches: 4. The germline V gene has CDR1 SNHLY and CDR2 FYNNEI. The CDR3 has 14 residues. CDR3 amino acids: CASIMGQGNEKLFF. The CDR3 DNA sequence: TGTGCCAGCATCATGGGACAGGGGAATGAAAAACTGTTTTTT.

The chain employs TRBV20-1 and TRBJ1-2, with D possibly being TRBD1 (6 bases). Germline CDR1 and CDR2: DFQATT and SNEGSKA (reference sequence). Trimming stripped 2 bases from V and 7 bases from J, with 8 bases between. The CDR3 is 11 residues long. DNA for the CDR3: TGCAGTGCTAGAATAGGGGGTGGCTACACCTTC. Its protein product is CSARIGGGYTF.

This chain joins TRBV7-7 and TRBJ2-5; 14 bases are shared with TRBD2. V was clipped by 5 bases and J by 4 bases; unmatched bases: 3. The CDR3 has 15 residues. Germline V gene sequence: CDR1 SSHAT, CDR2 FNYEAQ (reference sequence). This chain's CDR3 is CASSLGLAGGETQYF. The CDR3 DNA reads TGTGCCAGCAGCCTAGGACTAGCGGGAGGAGAGACCCAGTACTTC.

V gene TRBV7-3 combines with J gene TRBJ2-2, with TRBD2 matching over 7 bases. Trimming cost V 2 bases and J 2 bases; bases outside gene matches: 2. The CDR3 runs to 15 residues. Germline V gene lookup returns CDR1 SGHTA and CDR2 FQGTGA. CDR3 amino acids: CASSLAGANTGELFF. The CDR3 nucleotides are TGTGCCAGCAGCTTAGCGGGAGCTAACACCGGGGAGCTGTTTTTT.

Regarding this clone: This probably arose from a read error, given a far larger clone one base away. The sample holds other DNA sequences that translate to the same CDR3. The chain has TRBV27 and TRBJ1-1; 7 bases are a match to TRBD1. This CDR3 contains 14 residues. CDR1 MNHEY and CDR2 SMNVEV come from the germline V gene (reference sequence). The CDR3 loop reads CASSHRGLNTEAFF. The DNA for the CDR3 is TGCGCCAGCAGTCACAGGGGATTGAACACTGAAGCTTTCTTT.

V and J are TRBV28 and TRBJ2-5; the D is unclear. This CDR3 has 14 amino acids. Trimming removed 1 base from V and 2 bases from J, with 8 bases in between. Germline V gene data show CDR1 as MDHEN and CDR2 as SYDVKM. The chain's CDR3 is CASSLFSVQETQYF. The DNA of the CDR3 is TGTGCCAGCAGTTTATTTTCCGTTCAAGAGACCCAGTACTTC.

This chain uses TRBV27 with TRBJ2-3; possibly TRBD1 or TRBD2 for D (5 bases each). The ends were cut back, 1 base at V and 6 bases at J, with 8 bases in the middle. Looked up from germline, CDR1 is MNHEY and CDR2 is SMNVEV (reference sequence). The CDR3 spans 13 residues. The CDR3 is CASSLWWGDTQYF. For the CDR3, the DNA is TGTGCCAGCAGTTTATGGTGGGGGGATACGCAGTATTTT.

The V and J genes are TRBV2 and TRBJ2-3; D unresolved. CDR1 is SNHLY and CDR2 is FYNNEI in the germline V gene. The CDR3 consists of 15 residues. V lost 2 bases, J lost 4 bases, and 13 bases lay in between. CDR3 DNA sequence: TGTGCCAGCAGTGAATTACACCCGGGCGCAGATACGCAGTATTTT. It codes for CASSELHPGADTQYF.

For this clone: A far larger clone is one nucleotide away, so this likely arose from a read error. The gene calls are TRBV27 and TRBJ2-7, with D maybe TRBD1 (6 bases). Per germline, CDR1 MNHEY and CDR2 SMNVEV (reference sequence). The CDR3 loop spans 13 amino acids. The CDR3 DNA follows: TGTGCCAGCAGTCCGACAGGACCGTACGAGCAGTGCTTC. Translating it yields CASSPTGPYEQCF.